The present T cell receptor (beta chain) was sequenced within a study of blood T cell repertoires in COVID-19. Study in general: Whether acute or convalescent, the COVID-19 samples came from the United States, Italy and Spain. Sample material is recorded as cDNA or gDNA derived from T cells, B-cell-depleted T cells, or PBMCs.

Authors' analysis steps: Amplification of reference gene primers was used by the study to estimate nucleated cell counts. Assay: immunoSEQ multiplex PCR; the TCRdb copy retains only in-frame clones and omits some. For V, J and clone size, that table is used; D and trimming come from the DNA. The repertoire has 90,000 to 150,000 clones, around 89% of them found once; the top ten carry approximately 19%. The germline V gene has CDR1 SNHLY and CDR2 FYNNEI. This CDR3 is built from 13 residues. The V segment lost 4 bases and the J segment 5 bases; nucleotides outside the gene matches: 3. The sequenced material came from peripheral blood. The sequence derives from a human donor with acute or convalescent COVID-19. The donor label of this sample is uncertain. This sequence joins TRBV2 and TRBJ2-7; 9 positions agree with TRBD2. The CDR3 is CASSGTSEDEQYF. The DNA of the CDR3 is TGTGCCAGCAGTGGGACTAGCGAGGACGAGCAGTACTTC.